The 28 T cell receptor beta chains given below trace back to one sample, sequenced in a study of CD8+CD57+ T cells in acquired aplastic anemia. Genomic DNA constituted the template upon which TCR beta VDJ and CDR3 profiling was performed. MiXCR was run by TCRdb on the reads, yielding one entry per CDR3 protein. In the table there are 200,000 to 250,000 distinct CDR3 sequences, almost 35% of which are singletons. The specimen sequenced was sorted CD4+, CD8+, or CD8+CD57+ T cells (not recorded which) from PBMCs. The origin of the receptors is a human donor in good health, serving as a control.

Turning to this clonotype: A clone one base away is much larger, so this may be a read error. The CDR3 DNA follows: TGTGCCAGCAGCCTTTGGGGGGCTAATTACGAGCAGTACTTC. Its translation: CASSLWGANYEQYF. V and J are TRBV7-9 and TRBJ2-7; D may correspond to TRBD1 or TRBD2 (6 bases each). Trimming pared 5 bases from V and 4 bases from J, leaving 15 bases between. Germline-derived CDR1 and CDR2 are SEHNR and FQNEAQ (reference sequence). The length of the CDR3 is 14 residues.

The V gene is TRBV6-1, the J gene TRBJ2-7; 7 bases map to TRBD1. Germline loops: CDR1 MNHNS, CDR2 SASEGT. CDR3 length equals 14 residues. The V gene end was trimmed by 7 bases and the J gene end by 3 bases; junction bases not matched to a gene: 9. The CDR3 DNA reads TGTGCCAGCAAGAGGACAGGAGGAATCTACGAGCAGTACTTC. Residues: CASKRTGGIYEQYF.

On this clonotype itself: The junction shows a germline mismatch at one end, possibly a read error. The rearrangement joins TRBV7-9 to TRBJ1-2, with D uncertain. CDR1 is SEHNR, CDR2 FQNEAQ, per germline (reference sequence). This CDR3 is built from 10 residues. CDR3 loop: CAGSFLGNTF. DNA for the CDR3: TGTGCCGGCAGCTTTCTCGGAAACACCTTC.

This clonotype was detected only a few times. The junction and the germline gene differ at one end; a read error may be behind it. The chain has TRBV19 and TRBJ1-5, with D hard to call. CDR1 LNHDA and CDR2 SQIVND come from the germline V gene (reference sequence). The CDR3 is 14 residues long. As DNA, the CDR3 is TGTCCCAGTAGTATAGGCGGGTTCGGTCAGCCCCCGCATTTT. It translates to CPSSIGGFGQPPHF.

V usage is TRBV19 and J usage is TRBJ2-3; 7 bases match TRBD1. Per germline, CDR1 LNHDA and CDR2 SQIVND (reference sequence). The CDR3 is made up of 15 amino acids. The V and J ends lost 9 bases and 6 bases, in that order; junction bases with no gene match: 15. The CDR3 here is CASTPPGQRGDTQYF. The DNA for the CDR3 is TGTGCCAGCACACCCCCGGGACAGAGAGGGGATACGCAGTATTTT.

At least ten counts were recorded for this clonotype. The chain recombines TRBV9 with TRBJ1-2; D uncertain. Between the trimmed V and J ends, which lost 3 bases and 3 bases, there was a span of 15 bases. Germline V gene data show CDR1 as SGDLS and CDR2 as YYNGEE. The CDR3 is made up of 15 amino acids. In nucleotides, the CDR3 is TGTGCCAGCAGCGAGGGCATCCGGACCGACTATGGCTACACCTTC. Residues: CASSEGIRTDYGYTF.

Regarding this clonotype: Just one base apart from a much larger clone, this may be a read error. The CDR3 does not close with the conserved phenylalanine or tryptophan, likely indicating a read error. The J gene is TRBJ1-2, the V gene TRBV20-1; the D gene is possibly TRBD1 (6 bases). CDR1 is DFQATT, CDR2 SNEGSKA, per germline (reference sequence). Trimming left V 0 bases short and J 4 bases short, with 15 bases between. The CDR3 has 15 residues. Here the CDR3 reads CSAREQKGGSYGYTL. Written as DNA, the CDR3 is TGCAGTGCTAGAGAACAAAAGGGGGGTAGCTATGGCTACACCCTC.

This clonotype has a count of ten or more. The chain joins TRBV10-3 to TRBJ2-6; D is perhaps TRBD1 (5 bases). V lost 0 bases and J lost 2, with 14 bases in between. The CDR3 has 18 residues. The germline gives CDR1 ENHRY, CDR2 SYGVKD. The CDR3 loop reads CAISESILPRAGANVLTF. The CDR3 nucleotides are TGTGCCATCAGTGAGTCGATCTTACCCAGGGCTGGGGCCAACGTCCTGACTTTC.

The gene calls are TRBV11-2 and TRBJ2-1, with 8 bases aligning to TRBD2. This CDR3 contains 15 residues. In germline, CDR1 is SGHAT, CDR2 FQNNGV. V shed 3 bases, J shed 8 bases, and the junction held 9 bases outside the gene matches. CDR3 bases: TGTGCCAGCAGCTTTTCGGGGGGGGCTGCCTATGAGCAGTTCTTC. It specifies CASSFSGGAAYEQFF.

In regard to this clonotype: An end of the junction differs from the germline gene, which may be a read error. The chain recombines TRBV12-3 or TRBV12-4 with TRBJ1-1; 10 positions agree with TRBD1. The CDR3 consists of 14 residues. In DNA, the CDR3 is TGTGCCGGCAGGAGACAGGGGGCCACCACTGAAGCTTTCTTT. It specifies CAGRRQGATTEAFF.

A single count supports this clonotype. The chain couples TRBV20-1 to TRBJ1-5, with TRBD1 as a possible D gene (5 bases). Trimming shortened V by 1 base and J by 5 bases, and 18 bases separated the two germline ends. Looked up from germline, CDR1 is DFQATT and CDR2 is SNEGSKA (reference sequence). The CDR3 has 16 amino acids. The DNA for the CDR3 is TGCAGTGCTAGAGTCACTAGTGCAGGGTGGGATCAGCCCCAGCATTTT. Its translation is CSARVTSAGWDQPQHF.

This clonotype was observed many times. CDR3: CATSDTDRGTDTQYF. CDR3 DNA: TGTGCCACCAGTGACACCGACCGGGGCACAGATACGCAGTATTTT. The rearrangement uses TRBV24-1 and TRBJ2-3, with no clear D. The germline CDR1 and CDR2 sequences are KGHDR and SFDVKD. The CDR3 totals 15 residues. V was cut by 4 bases and J by 1 base, with 11 bases left in between.

The chain joins TRBV7-6 to TRBJ1-1; D remains ambiguous. This CDR3 is 16 amino acids long. Germline CDR1 and CDR2: SGHVS and FNYEAQ. The V end was cut by 2 bases, the J end by 4 bases, with 17 bases between. DNA of the CDR3: TGTGCCAGCAGCTTAATACCCCCGGGGTGGTCCACTGAAGCTTTCTTT. Protein sequence: CASSLIPPGWSTEAFF.

This clonotype was recorded many times. The V and J genes are TRBV5-1 and TRBJ2-7; a weak D match, TRBD2 (6 bases). V was clipped by 6 bases and J by 3 bases, with 16 bases between them. CDR3 length: 14 residues. The V gene's germline CDR1 is SGHRS and CDR2 YFSETQ. The CDR3 nucleotides are TGCGCCAGCAAGAACGTTCCGGGAGACTACGAGCAGTACTTC. Encoded protein: CASKNVPGDYEQYF.

This chain links TRBV11-1 with TRBJ2-5; 9 bases are shared with TRBD1. The CDR3 is 14 residues long. Per the germline V gene, CDR1 is SGHAT and CDR2 is FQDESV (reference sequence). The CDR3 DNA is TGTGCTAGAGATTATAACAGGGGGCGAGAGACCCAGTACTTC. It specifies CARDYNRGRETQYF. Full variable domain (rest looked up from reference TRBV11-1 and TRBJ2-5): EAEVAQSPRYKITEKSQAVAFWCDPISGHATLYWYRQILGQGPELLVQFQDESVVDDSQLPKDRFSAERLKGVDSTLKIQPAELGDSAMYLCARDYNRGRETQYFGPGTRLLVL.

The chain employs TRBV7-3 and TRBJ1-1, with D possibly TRBD1 on 5 matching bases. V was trimmed by 5 bases and J by 1 base, leaving 11 bases between them. CDR1 SGHTA and CDR2 FQGTGA come from the germline V gene. This CDR3 has 14 amino acids. CDR3 loop: CASSHGAQNTEAFF. The CDR3, as DNA: TGTGCCAGCAGCCACGGGGCCCAGAACACTGAAGCTTTCTTT.

This clonotype occurred many times. The chain recombines TRBV9 with TRBJ2-5; 8 bases line up with TRBD1. Germline V gene sequence: CDR1 SGDLS, CDR2 YYNGEE. Trimming took 0 bases from V and 5 from J; bases not matched to a gene: 12. This CDR3 has 17 amino acids. CDR3 in DNA: TGTGCCAGCAGCGTAGGAGCCAGGGGGCGCGGCGTGGAGACCCAGTACTTC. This encodes CASSVGARGRGVETQYF.

V usage is TRBV19 and J usage is TRBJ1-6; D is perhaps TRBD1 (6 bases). Deletions cut 3 bases from V and 7 bases from J, with 10 bases between. This CDR3 has 14 amino acids. In germline, CDR1 is LNHDA, CDR2 SQIVND (reference sequence). This chain's CDR3 is CASSIITGNSPLHF. The CDR3, as DNA: TGTGCCAGTAGTATCATCACAGGGAATTCACCCCTCCACTTT.

There are a few counts of this clonotype. The chain has TRBV4-1 and TRBJ2-3; weak D call: TRBD2 (5 bases). This CDR3 has 15 amino acids. In germline, CDR1 is MGHRA, CDR2 YSYEKL. The V end lost 2 bases, the J end lost 2 bases, and 11 bases lay between the germline ends. The CDR3 protein is CASSQPGSPTDTQYF. In nucleotides, the CDR3 is TGCGCCAGCAGCCAACCGGGAAGCCCCACAGATACGCAGTATTTT.

The chain employs TRBV19 and TRBJ1-1; TRBD1 matches 11 bases. Trimming cost V 7 bases and J 10 bases; bases outside gene matches: 5. CDR3 length: 12 amino acids. Germline CDR1 LNHDA, CDR2 SQIVND (reference sequence). The CDR3, as DNA: TGTGCCAGTACCACGGACAGGGGGCGAGCTTTCTTT. This encodes CASTTDRGRAFF.

The chain has TRBV11-2 and TRBJ2-1; perhaps D is TRBD1 or TRBD2 (5 bases each). From germline, CDR1 is SGHAT and CDR2 FQNNGV. Trimming removed 11 bases from V and 8 bases from J, with 22 bases in between. The CDR3 runs 14 residues. CDR3 amino acids: CAWSAGSSGDEQFF. The CDR3 coding sequence is TGTGCCTGGAGCGCAGGGAGCTCGGGCGATGAGCAGTTCTTC.

The CDR3 region is CASSLRSGLIMETQYF. The CDR3 DNA is TGCGCCAGCAGCTTGAGGTCAGGGCTTATTATGGAGACCCAGTACTTC. The rearrangement joins TRBV5-1 to TRBJ2-5; perhaps TRBD1 as D (5 bases). CDR3 length: 16 amino acids. Germline assignment: CDR1 SGHRS and CDR2 YFSETQ. V dropped 1 base and J dropped 5 bases, with 18 bases sitting between them.

This clonotype was recorded at least ten times. V and J are TRBV7-8 and TRBJ1-2; D is unclear. Germline loops: CDR1 SGHVS, CDR2 FQNEAQ. This CDR3 is built from 16 residues. With 1 base removed from V and 6 bases from J, the gap between germline ends came to 18 bases. The CDR3 DNA reads as TGTGCCAGCAGCTTAGGAGGCTGGGCCAGGTTCAATGGCTACACCTTC. Its protein product is CASSLGGWARFNGYTF.

This clonotype was recorded at least ten times. The chain links TRBV19 to TRBJ1-3; no clear D gene. The ends were cut back, 5 bases at V and 9 bases at J, with 11 bases in the middle. This CDR3 has 12 residues. Looked up from germline, CDR1 is LNHDA and CDR2 is SQIVND (reference sequence). Here the CDR3 reads CASSSYPGTIYF. The CDR3 coding sequence is TGTGCCAGTAGTTCCTACCCAGGCACCATATATTTT.

The V and J genes are TRBV20-1 and TRBJ1-1; 9 bases are shared with TRBD1. CDR1 and CDR2 from the germline V gene are DFQATT and SNEGSKA (reference sequence). Trimming took 3 bases from V and 5 from J; bases not matched to a gene: 7. The CDR3 runs to 14 residues. The CDR3 DNA is TGCAGTGCTAGGAGCCCGGGACAGGGAACTGAAGCTTTCTTT. It specifies CSARSPGQGTEAFF.

V is TRBV29-1 and J is TRBJ2-3; TRBD2 matches 9 bases. Germline CDR1 is SQVTM and CDR2 is ANQGSEA. The ends lost 8 bases at V and 2 bases at J; junction bases unmatched: 5. CDR3 size: 13 residues. DNA for the CDR3: TGCAGCTCCGTAGCGGGGGACACAGATACGCAGTATTTT. Protein: CSSVAGDTDTQYF.

This clonotype was counted ten times or more. The rearrangement joins TRBV29-1 to TRBJ1-1; D unresolved. V lost 5 bases and J 8 bases, leaving 27 bases between the germline ends. This CDR3 has 16 amino acids. Germline lookup yields CDR1 SQVTM and CDR2 ANQGSEA. CDR3 DNA sequence: TGCAGCGTTTCTTCCCGTCTGAGATACGATTCAGTAGAAGCTTTCTTT. Amino acid sequence: CSVSSRLRYDSVEAFF.

The V and J genes are TRBV29-1 and TRBJ1-3; D gene uncertain. The CDR3 has 13 amino acids. Germline values: CDR1 SQVTM, CDR2 ANQGSEA. The V end lost 1 base, the J end lost 7 bases, and 11 bases lay between the germline ends. CDR3 sequence (DNA): TGCAGCGTTGAAGTCCGACCTAGTAACACCATATATTTT. Translating gives CSVEVRPSNTIYF.